This T cell receptor (beta chain) was sequenced in a study of shared clonotypes between healthy human individuals. It was across several immunoSEQ plates that each subset's genomic DNA was evenly split. Using immunoSEQ multiplex PCR, the repertoire was profiled, and TCRdb retains in-frame clones only, with some absent. The sample holds approximately 400,000 clones, about 96% seen once. Trimming took 4 bases from V and 2 from J; bases not matched to a gene: 2. The germline CDR1 and CDR2 sequences are LGHNA and YNFKEQ. The CDR3 extends over 14 amino acids. With respect to this clone: This sample includes further DNA sequences coding for the same CDR3.

Sequenced input: memory CD8+ T cells sorted from blood. Subset: CD45RO+ cells pooled with CCR7-negative TemRA cells. The sequence came from a man aged 25-40 years in good health. The V and J genes are TRBV4-2 and TRBJ1-5; 7 bases fit TRBD1. CDR3 coding DNA: TGTGCCAGCAGCCTTGACAGGGGCAATCAGCCCCAGCATTTT. This codes for CASSLDRGNQPQHF.